This T cell receptor beta chain was sequenced during a study of Ad26.COV2.S vaccination and SARS-CoV-2 variants. Treatment specified: 15 to 20 received Ad26.COV2.S at low or high dose, single or two shots; about 5 received placebo; per-sample allocation not given. The study sampled participants on day 63 after the first vaccine or placebo injection. Repertoires were generated with immunoSEQ multiplex PCR, while TCRdb's copy carries only in-frame clones and drops some. This table has around 450,000 clones, around 90% appearing once. Germline-derived CDR1 and CDR2 are SNHLY and FYNNEI. This CDR3 has 12 amino acids. The V gene lost 3 bases and the J gene lost 7 bases, with 9 bases spanning the gap.

The sample in question was peripheral blood, obtained in a trial of Ad26.COV2.S vaccine versus placebo. This TCR was sampled from a person between 18 and 65 years old who received the Ad26.COV2.S COVID-19 vaccine or a placebo. V and J are TRBV2 and TRBJ2-5; TRBD2 might be the D (7 bases). The CDR3 sequence is CASSDGGATQYF. The CDR3 DNA reads as TGTGCCAGCAGTGATGGGGGGGCGACCCAGTACTTC. Based on the CDR3 plus reference TRBV2 and TRBJ2-5, the full variable domain is EPEVTQTPSHQVTQMGQEVILRCVPISNHLYFYWYRQILGQKVEFLVSFYNNEISEKSEIFDDQFSVERPDGSNFTLKIRSTKLEDSAMYFCASSDGGATQYFGPGTRLLVL.